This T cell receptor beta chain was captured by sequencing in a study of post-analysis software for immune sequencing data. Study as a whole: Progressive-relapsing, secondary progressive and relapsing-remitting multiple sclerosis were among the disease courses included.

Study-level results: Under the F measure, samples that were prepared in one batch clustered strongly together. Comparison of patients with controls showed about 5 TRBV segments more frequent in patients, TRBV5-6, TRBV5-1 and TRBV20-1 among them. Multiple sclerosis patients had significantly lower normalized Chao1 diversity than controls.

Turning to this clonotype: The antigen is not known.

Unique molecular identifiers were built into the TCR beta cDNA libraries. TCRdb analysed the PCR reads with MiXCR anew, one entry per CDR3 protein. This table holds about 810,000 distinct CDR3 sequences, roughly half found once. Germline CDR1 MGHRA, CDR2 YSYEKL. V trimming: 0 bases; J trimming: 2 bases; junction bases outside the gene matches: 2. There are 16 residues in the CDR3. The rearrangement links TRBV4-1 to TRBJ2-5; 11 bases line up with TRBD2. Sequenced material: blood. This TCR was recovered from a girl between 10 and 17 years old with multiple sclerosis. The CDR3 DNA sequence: TGCGCCAGCAGCCAAGAGTCTAGCGGGGGGCAAGAGACCCAGTACTTC. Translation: CASSQESSGGQETQYF.